These 3 T cell receptor beta chains were all obtained from the same sample, sequenced in a study of T cells in Graves' hyperthyroidism and ophthalmopathy. TCR beta CDR3 regions were amplified from RNA transcripts. RT-PCR in the first round (using the HTBI primer set) targeted the TCR CDR3. TCRdb re-derived calls from the multiplex PCR reads in MiXCR, one entry per CDR3 protein. The sample yields more than 600,000 distinct CDR3 sequences, around 15% seen once. Sequenced input: blood. The origin of the receptors is a man between 18 and 35 years old with Graves' hyperthyroidism.

The V call is TRBV10-3, the J call TRBJ2-3; 8 nucleotides agree with TRBD2. Germline assignment: CDR1 ENHRY and CDR2 SYGVKD. V trimming: 9 bases; J trimming: 0 bases; junction bases outside the gene matches: 11. The CDR3 extends over 16 amino acids. The CDR3 nucleotides are TGTGCCATATCTGCGGGAGGCCTACTTAGCACAGATACGCAGTATTTT. Protein: CAISAGGLLSTDTQYF.

This clonotype has only a few counts. V usage is TRBV6-2 or TRBV6-3 and J usage is TRBJ1-1; no clear D. V lost 7 bases to trimming and J lost 6 bases, with 15 bases between them. CDR3 length: 13 amino acids. Germline values: CDR1 MNHEY, CDR2 SVGEGT. CDR3 coding DNA: TGTGCCAGCAACACCCCCCGGCTGCCTGAAGCTTTCTTT. It translates to CASNTPRLPEAFF.

This clonotype was counted between two and nine times. The rearrangement links TRBV28 to TRBJ1-2; D not certain. CDR3 length equals 12 residues. V lost 6 bases, J lost 0 bases, and 5 bases lay in between. Germline CDR1 MDHEN, CDR2 SYDVKM. CDR3 coding DNA: TGTGCCAGCAGCCAAGCTAACTATGGCTACACCTTC. As protein: CASSQANYGYTF.